The rows below give T cell receptor beta chains drawn from one sample of a study of blood T cell repertoires in COVID-19. Clones were read by immunoSEQ multiplex PCR, and TCRdb kept only the in-frame ones, dropping some. The sample contains 300,000 to 500,000 clones, approximately 88% of which appear only once. Sequenced input: PBMCs or T cells enriched from blood (not recorded which). Receptors were obtained from a woman aged 30 to 39 with acute COVID-19. Both conserved end residues are part of each CDR3. D genes are given only for firm matches. Size is omitted from some rows. Given values are once, few, many or a class for expanded clones.

clone_size: .
v_call: TRBV7-2
d_call: .
j_call: TRBJ1-1
cdr3_nt: TGTGCCAGCAGCACATATTGGACACCTTACACTGAAGCTTTCTTT
cdr3_aa: CASSTYWTPYTEAFF

clone_size: once
v_call: TRBV27
d_call: .
j_call: TRBJ2-1
cdr3_nt: TGTGCCAGCAGCCGCCCCCACAGCTCCTACAATGAGCAGTTCTTC
cdr3_aa: CASSRPHSSYNEQFF

clone_size: .
v_call: TRBV3-1/TRBV3-2
d_call: TRBD1
j_call: TRBJ1-1
cdr3_nt: TGTGCCAGCAGCCGCCGGACAGGGGACAGGGGCACTGAAGCTTTCTTT
cdr3_aa: CASSRRTGDRGTEAFF

clone_size: .
v_call: TRBV15
d_call: .
j_call: TRBJ1-1
cdr3_nt: TGTGCCACCAGCAGAGGACCTACAGCAAACACTGAAGCTTTCTTT
cdr3_aa: CATSRGPTANTEAFF

clone_size: .
v_call: TRBV12-3/TRBV12-4
d_call: .
j_call: TRBJ1-5
cdr3_nt: TGTGCCAGCAGGACTTGGGACACCGAGCCCCAGCATTTT
cdr3_aa: CASRTWDTEPQHF

clone_size: .
v_call: TRBV2
d_call: .
j_call: TRBJ1-2
cdr3_nt: TGTGCCAGCAGTTACCTTAAGGCGGCTAACTATGGCTACACCTTC
cdr3_aa: CASSYLKAANYGYTF

clone_size: few
v_call: TRBV7-2
d_call: TRBD1
j_call: TRBJ1-1
cdr3_nt: TGTGCCAGCAGCCCAAGGGACAGGACCAAAGCTTTCTTT
cdr3_aa: CASSPRDRTKAFF

clone_size: .
v_call: TRBV19
d_call: .
j_call: TRBJ1-4
cdr3_nt: TGTGCCAGTAGACGCGGATATAATGAAAAACTGTTTTTT
cdr3_aa: CASRRGYNEKLFF

clone_size: .
v_call: TRBV18
d_call: .
j_call: TRBJ1-1
cdr3_nt: TGTGCCAGCTCATTTGGACAATTATCGAACACTGAAGCTTTCTTT
cdr3_aa: CASSFGQLSNTEAFF

clone_size: .
v_call: TRBV28
d_call: TRBD1
j_call: TRBJ1-2
cdr3_nt: TGTGCCAGCAGTACCCCGGGACAGTTAGCTAACTATGGCTACACCTTC
cdr3_aa: CASSTPGQLANYGYTF

clone_size: .
v_call: TRBV11-3
d_call: TRBD1
j_call: TRBJ1-5
cdr3_nt: TGTGCCAGCAGCTCCTCCGGGACAGGGGTGTATAGCAATCAGCCCCAGCATTTT
cdr3_aa: CASSSSGTGVYSNQPQHF

clone_size: .
v_call: TRBV2
d_call: TRBD1
j_call: TRBJ1-1
cdr3_nt: TGTGCCAGCGAGACAGGGATGAACACTGAAGCTTTCTTT
cdr3_aa: CASETGMNTEAFF

clone_size: .
v_call: TRBV5-1
d_call: TRBD2
j_call: TRBJ2-2
cdr3_nt: TGCGCCAGCAGCCGCCCGGGACTAAACACCGGGGAGCTGTTTTTT
cdr3_aa: CASSRPGLNTGELFF

clone_size: .
v_call: TRBV11-1
d_call: .
j_call: TRBJ1-1
cdr3_nt: TGTGCCAGCAGCGCGACAGACCTGAACACTGAAGCTTTCTTT
cdr3_aa: CASSATDLNTEAFF

clone_size: .
v_call: TRBV2
d_call: .
j_call: TRBJ2-7
cdr3_nt: TGTGCCAGCGGGGAGCCAGGGGAGATGGTGGACGAGCAGTACTTC
cdr3_aa: CASGEPGEMVDEQYF

clone_size: once
v_call: TRBV27
d_call: TRBD1
j_call: TRBJ2-7
cdr3_nt: TGTGCCAGCAGCCCGGGACAGACTACGTTGGAGCAGTACTTC
cdr3_aa: CASSPGQTTLEQYF

clone_size: .
v_call: TRBV9
d_call: .
j_call: TRBJ1-6
cdr3_nt: TGTGCCAGCAGCGTAGGGCAGGGGATGACACCCCTCCACTTT
cdr3_aa: CASSVGQGMTPLHF

clone_size: .
v_call: TRBV9
d_call: .
j_call: TRBJ2-5
cdr3_nt: TGTGCCAGCAGCGTAGCTCTCGCTGGCGGGACCCAGTACTTC
cdr3_aa: CASSVALAGGTQYF

clone_size: .
v_call: TRBV2
d_call: TRBD1
j_call: TRBJ2-7
cdr3_nt: TGTGCCAGCAGCGTCGACAGGGAAGTTATGGGGGTCCGAGACTTC
cdr3_aa: CASSVDREVMGVRDF

clone_size: .
v_call: TRBV30
d_call: .
j_call: TRBJ1-1
cdr3_nt: TGTGCCTGCGAGGACAGTTTGAACACTGAAGCTTTCTTT
cdr3_aa: CACEDSLNTEAFF

clone_size: .
v_call: TRBV6-5
d_call: TRBD2
j_call: TRBJ2-1
cdr3_nt: TGTGCCAGCAGTAGGAGGACTAGCGGGGATAATGAGCAGTTCTTC
cdr3_aa: CASSRRTSGDNEQFF

clone_size: once
v_call: TRBV30
d_call: .
j_call: TRBJ2-2
cdr3_nt: TGTGCCTGGAGTGTAACCGGATTGAGGACCGGGGAGCTGTTTTTT
cdr3_aa: CAWSVTGLRTGELFF

clone_size: .
v_call: TRBV4-3
d_call: .
j_call: TRBJ1-6
cdr3_nt: TGCGCCAGCAGCCAAGATCTAGGTTCCTCCTATAATTCACCCCTCCACTTT
cdr3_aa: CASSQDLGSSYNSPLHF

clone_size: .
v_call: TRBV5-6
d_call: .
j_call: TRBJ2-5
cdr3_nt: TGTGCCAGCAGCTCGCCGGCTGAGGTCCGCGAAAAGACCCAGTACTTC
cdr3_aa: CASSSPAEVREKTQYF

clone_size: .
v_call: TRBV15
d_call: .
j_call: TRBJ1-2
cdr3_nt: TGTGCCACCAGCAGACCCCAATCTGACTCCTATGGCTACACCTTC
cdr3_aa: CATSRPQSDSYGYTF

clone_size: few
v_call: TRBV29-1
d_call: .
j_call: TRBJ1-4
cdr3_nt: TGCAGCGTTGGGGGAGGGAGGGCTGAAAAACTGTTTTTT
cdr3_aa: CSVGGGRAEKLFF

clone_size: .
v_call: TRBV19
d_call: .
j_call: TRBJ2-7
cdr3_nt: TGTGCCAGTAGTATCAGGGGCCCCTACGAGCAGTACTTC
cdr3_aa: CASSIRGPYEQYF

clone_size: .
v_call: TRBV7-2
d_call: .
j_call: TRBJ1-1
cdr3_nt: TGTGCCAGCAGCTTACTGGCAGGGGCGGTTGAAGCTTTCTTT
cdr3_aa: CASSLLAGAVEAFF

clone_size: .
v_call: TRBV5-1
d_call: .
j_call: TRBJ1-4
cdr3_nt: TGCGCCAGCAGCTTGGGGGGAGAGGGCCGCGGTGAAAAACTGTTTTTT
cdr3_aa: CASSLGGEGRGEKLFF

clone_size: .
v_call: TRBV11-3
d_call: .
j_call: TRBJ1-1
cdr3_nt: TGTGCCAGCAGCTTCCGTTCGGACACTGAAGCTTTCTTT
cdr3_aa: CASSFRSDTEAFF

clone_size: .
v_call: TRBV2
d_call: .
j_call: TRBJ2-6
cdr3_nt: TGTGCCAGCAGGGGGGCCTCTGGGGCCAACGTCCTGACTTTC
cdr3_aa: CASRGASGANVLTF